Reported below is one TCR beta chain. Its antigen is still unknown. The data were produced by immunoSEQ multiplex PCR, yet TCRdb's version contains in-frame clones alone and is incomplete. The table includes about 22,000 clones, approximately 87% detected once. Germline V CDR1 and CDR2: LNHDA, SQIVND (reference sequence). Trimming shortened V by 9 bases and J by 6 bases, and 14 bases separated the two germline ends. CDR3 length equals 13 residues. This specimen comes from a study of monozygotic twins with cystic fibrosis. Notes on the study in general: Co-twins had the most similar V usage for 13 of 16 pairs, J for 8. Shared CDR3 numbers were not associated with age, concordance or severity.

Specimen: blood. This chain links TRBV19 with TRBJ2-2; D is undetermined. This clonotype was obtained from a woman aged 30 to 39 with cystic fibrosis. The CDR3 DNA reads as TGTGCCAGCAAACTCAAGGCAGCCGGGGAGCTGTTTTTT. Translating gives CASKLKAAGELFF. The complete variable domain, with remaining parts taken from reference TRBV19 and TRBJ2-2, reads DGGITQSPKYLFRKEGQNVTLSCEQNLNHDAMYWYRQDPGQGLRLIYYSQIVNDFQKGDIAEGYSVSREKKESFPLTVTSAQKNPTAFYLCASKLKAAGELFFGEGSRLTVL.